This entry lists 20 T cell receptor beta chains sequenced from one sample in a study of early T cells in non-severe SARS-CoV-2 infection. TCRdb re-called the 5' RACE reads through MiXCR, storing one row per CDR3 protein. In the table there are tens of thousands of distinct CDR3 sequences, under 15% of which are singletons. Sequenced input: whole blood. The receptors were sampled from an adult who was a healthcare worker with PCR-confirmed SARS-CoV-2 infection or an uninfected control (not recorded which).

This clonotype was observed a few times. This chain links TRBV5-1 with TRBJ1-1; 8 bases align to TRBD1. Per germline, CDR1 SGHRS and CDR2 YFSETQ. This CDR3 comprises 15 residues. Trimming at V came to 6 bases and at J to 3 bases, leaving 10 bases not matched to a gene. The DNA for the CDR3 is TGCGCCAGCAACGAGGGGGCAGGGGGCTACACTGAAGCTTTCTTT. Protein: CASNEGAGGYTEAFF.

This clonotype was detected only a few times. The chain couples TRBV28 to TRBJ2-3, with TRBD2 identical over 12 bases. The CDR3 has 15 residues. Germline V gene data show CDR1 as MDHEN and CDR2 as SYDVKM. Trimming cost V 9 bases and J 3 bases; bases outside gene matches: 7. Here the CDR3 DNA reads TGTGCCAGTATGACTAGCGGGAGTGAAACAGATACGCAGTATTTT. This gives the protein CASMTSGSETDTQYF.

This clonotype was detected only a few times. The rearrangement uses TRBV19 and TRBJ2-1; no clear D. The CDR3 covers 16 residues. V dropped 3 bases and J dropped 0 bases, with 12 bases sitting between them. Per germline, CDR1 LNHDA and CDR2 SQIVND (reference sequence). The CDR3 region is CASSIQLFSSYNEQFF. In DNA form, the CDR3 reads TGTGCCAGTAGTATCCAACTATTTAGCTCCTACAATGAGCAGTTCTTC.

In its sample, this clonotype was seen a few times. This rearrangement joins TRBV20-1 to TRBJ1-6, with 11 bases that match TRBD1. V lost 6 bases and J lost 5; bases outside the gene matches: 15. The CDR3 runs to 18 residues. Looked up from germline, CDR1 is DFQATT and CDR2 is SNEGSKA (reference sequence). The CDR3 bases are TGCAGTGCCATCGGACAGGGGGCATCGTTCGGACATAATTCACCCCTCCACTTT. It is translated as CSAIGQGASFGHNSPLHF.

This clonotype was seen many times. The chain has TRBV12-3 or TRBV12-4 and TRBJ2-1; D remains ambiguous. Trimming took 2 bases from V and 1 from J, leaving 6 bases between them. The CDR3 totals 14 residues. The CDR3: CASSLSSSYNEQFF. The CDR3 bases are TGTGCCAGCAGTTTATCCAGTTCCTACAATGAGCAGTTCTTC.

This clonotype was observed at least ten times. The chain links TRBV6-5 to TRBJ2-3; 14 nucleotides align to TRBD2. Germline values: CDR1 MNHEY, CDR2 SVGAGI. The CDR3 runs 15 residues. J gave up 11 bases and V 5 bases, and 9 bases lay outside the gene matches. Written as DNA, the CDR3 is TGTGCCAGCAGTCCCCCGACTAGCGGGAGGGAAGAGCAGTATTTT. Its protein is CASSPPTSGREEQYF.

The sample holds many counts of this clonotype. The gene calls are TRBV20-1 and TRBJ2-7, with D maybe TRBD1 (5 bases). CDR1 DFQATT and CDR2 SNEGSKA come from the germline V gene (reference sequence). The V end lost 5 bases, the J end lost 3 bases, and 14 bases lay between the germline ends. The CDR3 has 13 residues. CDR3 sequence reads: CSAETDEDYEQYF. The CDR3 DNA follows: TGCAGTGCTGAGACAGATGAGGACTACGAGCAGTACTTC.

This rearrangement joins TRBV20-1 to TRBJ2-3; 10 bases line up with TRBD2. Germline V gene sequence: CDR1 DFQATT, CDR2 SNEGSKA (reference sequence). Trimming took 5 bases from V and 2 from J; bases not matched to a gene: 4. The CDR3 covers 14 residues. Here the CDR3 reads CSAPSGGLTDTQYF. The CDR3 nucleotides read TGCAGTGCTCCTAGCGGGGGCCTCACAGATACGCAGTATTTT.

The rearrangement joins TRBV5-5 to TRBJ1-5; possible D gene TRBD1, 5 bases. The CDR3 has 15 residues. The germline V gene has CDR1 SGHKS and CDR2 YYEKEE (reference sequence). The V end was cut by 4 bases, the J end by 0 bases, with 11 bases between. The CDR3 DNA reads TGTGCCAGCAGCCCCCAGGGAGTTAGCAATCAGCCCCAGCATTTT. Translation gives CASSPQGVSNQPQHF.

This clonotype was counted a few times. The gene calls are TRBV6-2 or TRBV6-3 and TRBJ2-5; D gene unclear. Germline CDR1 and CDR2: MNHEY and SVGEGT. Trimming took off 2 bases at V and 2 bases at J, with 9 bases between the two ends. CDR3 size: 14 residues. The CDR3 nucleotides read TGTGCCAGCAGTTACGATGTAAGGCAAGAGACCCAGTACTTC. Translated: CASSYDVRQETQYF.

The sample holds a few counts of this clonotype. The chain uses TRBV11-2 and TRBJ2-1, with D tentatively TRBD2 (5 bases). This CDR3 is 14 amino acids long. CDR1 SGHAT and CDR2 FQNNGV come from the germline V gene. V lost 2 bases and J lost 9, with 14 bases in between. CDR3 DNA sequence: TGTGCCAGCAGCTTACTTGTGCGGGCGCGTGAGCAGTTCTTC. It specifies CASSLLVRAREQFF.

This clonotype was counted ten times or more. The chain employs TRBV12-3 or TRBV12-4 and TRBJ2-1; 7 nucleotides line up with TRBD1. This CDR3 region has 15 residues. The V and J ends lost 6 bases and 6 bases, in that order; junction bases with no gene match: 11. The CDR3 DNA is TGTGCCAGCAGAAACAGGGGCCTAGGCGGCAATGAGCAGTTCTTC. It specifies CASRNRGLGGNEQFF.

This clonotype appeared many times. This chain links TRBV20-1 with TRBJ1-4; TRBD1 agrees at 8 bases. In germline, CDR1 is DFQATT, CDR2 SNEGSKA (reference sequence). The CDR3 totals 15 residues. The V and J ends lost 5 bases and 6 bases, in that order; junction bases with no gene match: 11. The CDR3 DNA follows: TGCAGTGCTGAGACTTCCAGGGGGCGCGATGAAAAACTGTTTTTT. This encodes CSAETSRGRDEKLFF.

This chain links TRBV10-3 with TRBJ2-2, with D possibly matching TRBD2 (6 bases). Germline CDR1 ENHRY, CDR2 SYGVKD. The CDR3 extends over 15 amino acids. V lost 10 bases and J lost 3, with 18 bases in between. In DNA form, the CDR3 reads TGTGCCACCGGGGACTCTACGGCATACACCGGGGAGCTGTTTTTT. This sequence encodes CATGDSTAYTGELFF.

This clonotype came up many times. The chain has TRBV7-6 and TRBJ2-1, with D possibly TRBD2 on 6 matching bases. This CDR3 has 15 residues. The germline V and J ends were trimmed by 3 bases and 0 bases, with 9 bases remaining between them. CDR1 and CDR2 (germline): SGHVS, FNYEAQ. The CDR3 coding sequence is TGTGCCAGCAGCTTCGCGGGGTACTCCTACAATGAGCAGTTCTTC. Its protein is CASSFAGYSYNEQFF.

This clonotype was found many times. The gene calls are TRBV7-2 and TRBJ1-6; 8 nucleotides align to TRBD1. In germline, CDR1 is SGHTA, CDR2 FQGNSA. The ends lost 4 bases at V and 14 bases at J; junction bases unmatched: 16. The CDR3 totals 16 residues. The CDR3 nucleotides are TGTGCCAGCAGCTCGTCGTCCGGGGACAGGTGGAAGGCCCTCCACTTT. It is translated as CASSSSSGDRWKALHF.

Concerning this clonotype: This may come from a read error, since a much larger clone is one base off. The chain recombines TRBV12-3 or TRBV12-4 with TRBJ2-3; TRBD2 is a possible D gene (6 bases). The CDR3 has 14 residues. For the CDR3, the DNA is TGTGCCAGCACCCGCCTCAAACCGGGGGATACGCGGTATTTT. Protein: CASTRLKPGDTRYF.

V and J are TRBV6-6 and TRBJ2-7; 8 bases fit TRBD2. Germline V CDR1 and CDR2: MNHNY, SVGAGI (reference sequence). The CDR3 spans 12 residues. The J segment lost 7 bases and the V segment lost 6 bases, leaving 5 bases of the junction unmatched. In nucleotides, the CDR3 is TGTGCCAGCAGCCAAACTAGCGGAGAGCAGTACTTC. Amino acid sequence: CASSQTSGEQYF.

This clonotype was seen ten or more times. The chain is built from TRBV4-3 and TRBJ1-1; 9 nucleotides line up with TRBD1. This CDR3 contains 14 residues. Germline CDR1 is LGHNA and CDR2 is YSLEER. V was clipped by 5 bases and J by 3 bases; unmatched bases: 4. CDR3 region: CASSGRTGDTEAFF. The CDR3 coding sequence is TGCGCCAGCAGCGGGCGGACAGGGGACACTGAAGCTTTCTTT.

The genes are TRBV11-3 and TRBJ2-2; the D is unclear. This CDR3 spans 14 amino acids. CDR1 is SGHNT, CDR2 YENEEA, per germline. With 7 bases removed from V and 0 bases from J, the gap between germline ends came to 9 bases. The chain's CDR3 is CASTPTPNTGELFF. CDR3 sequence (DNA): TGTGCCAGCACCCCGACACCGAACACCGGGGAGCTGTTTTTT.